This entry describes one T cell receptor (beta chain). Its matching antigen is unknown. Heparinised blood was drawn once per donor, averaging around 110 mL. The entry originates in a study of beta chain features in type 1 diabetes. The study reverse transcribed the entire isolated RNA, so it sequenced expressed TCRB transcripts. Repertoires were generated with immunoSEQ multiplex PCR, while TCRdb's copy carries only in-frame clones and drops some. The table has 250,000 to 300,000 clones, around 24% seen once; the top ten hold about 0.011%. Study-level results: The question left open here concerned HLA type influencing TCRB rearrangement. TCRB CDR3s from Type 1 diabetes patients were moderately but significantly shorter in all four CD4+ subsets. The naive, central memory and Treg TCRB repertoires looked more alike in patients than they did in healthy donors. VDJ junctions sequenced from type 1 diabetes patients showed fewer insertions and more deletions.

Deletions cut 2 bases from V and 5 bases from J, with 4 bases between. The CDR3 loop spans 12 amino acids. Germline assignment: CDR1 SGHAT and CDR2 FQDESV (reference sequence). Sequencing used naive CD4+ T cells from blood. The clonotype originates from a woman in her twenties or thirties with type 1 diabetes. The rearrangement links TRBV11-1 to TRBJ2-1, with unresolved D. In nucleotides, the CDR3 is TGTGCCAGCAGCTTACAGGACAATGAGCAGTTCTTC. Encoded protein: CASSLQDNEQFF.